This TCR beta chain derives from a study of T cells in localized non-small cell lung cancer. Study results and limitations: Uninvolved neighboring lung showed the greatest T cell clonality, exceeding tumor. Blood T cell density predicted longer survival; adjacent-lung clonality, shorter.

The germline V gene has CDR1 WNHNN and CDR2 SYGVQD (reference sequence). Trimming took off 4 bases at V and 8 bases at J, with 11 bases between the two ends. CDR3 length: 13 residues. Regarding this clone: What it binds is not known.

Sequencing was performed with immunoSEQ multiplex PCR; in TCRdb, only in-frame clones are kept and a portion is missing. Among 58,000 or so clones listed, roughly 90% were seen once. V and J are TRBV10-1 and TRBJ1-4; possible D gene TRBD1, 5 bases. The sample in question was peripheral blood, obtained before any cancer treatment. The clonotype comes from a woman aged 40-69 years with stage I lung adenocarcinoma. CDR3 in DNA: TGCGCCAGCAGTGGGGACTTCGGGGAAAAACTGTTTTTT. Protein: CASSGDFGEKLFF.